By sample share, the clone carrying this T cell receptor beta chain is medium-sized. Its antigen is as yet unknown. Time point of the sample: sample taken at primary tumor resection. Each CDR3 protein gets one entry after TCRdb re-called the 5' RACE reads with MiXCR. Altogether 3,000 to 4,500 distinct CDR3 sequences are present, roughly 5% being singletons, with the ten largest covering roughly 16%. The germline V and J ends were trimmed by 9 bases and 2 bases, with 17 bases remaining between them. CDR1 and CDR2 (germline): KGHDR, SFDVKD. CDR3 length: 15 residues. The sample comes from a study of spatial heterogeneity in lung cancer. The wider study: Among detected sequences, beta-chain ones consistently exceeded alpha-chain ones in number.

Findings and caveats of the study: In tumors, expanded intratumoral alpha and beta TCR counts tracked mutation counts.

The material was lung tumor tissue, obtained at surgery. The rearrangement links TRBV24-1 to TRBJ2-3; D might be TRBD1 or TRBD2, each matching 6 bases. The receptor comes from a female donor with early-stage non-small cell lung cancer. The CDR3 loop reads CATAPAGTNTDTQYF. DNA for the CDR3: TGTGCCACCGCCCCTGCGGGGACAAACACAGATACGCAGTATTTT.